Ten or more counts support the clone carrying this T cell receptor (beta chain). Its target is unknown. This CDR3 has 16 residues. Germline V lookup: CDR1 SEHNR, CDR2 FQNEAQ (reference sequence). V lost 4 bases and J lost 7; bases outside the gene matches: 11. The sample belongs to a study of CD8 T cells in ankylosing spondylitis. Findings of the study overall: Significant enrichment of disease-linked clones was reportedly seen in matched ankylosing spondylitis synovial fluid.

Quantitative barcoded 5'-RACE was used to prepare TCR beta libraries. TCRdb reprocessed the 5' RACE reads via MiXCR and lists one record per CDR3 protein. This table holds tens of thousands of distinct CDR3 sequences, under 13% found once. The sequence derives from a male donor with ankylosing spondylitis or in good health (not recorded which). Sample: blood, either unsorted or a sorted T cell fraction (not recorded which). The J gene is TRBJ2-7, the V gene TRBV7-9; 12 nucleotides match TRBD1. The DNA of the CDR3 is TGTGCCAGCAGCTCAACCACGGGACAGGGGGCGCGAGAGCAGTACTTC. This encodes CASSSTTGQGAREQYF.